Included here is one T cell receptor (beta chain) sequence, with context. This clone's antigen is unknown. The record has no base qualities; no much larger clone is one base away. There are 15 amino acids in the CDR3, from cysteine to phenylalanine inclusive. Only the CDR3 region is kept as DNA, spanning 45 bases read in frame from base 1. Deletion took 5 bases off V and 1 base off J, with a span of 14 bases between the germline ends. For CDR1 and CDR2, the germline V gene lists MNHEY and SVGAGI. This sample stems from a study of T cell changes during pregnancy in multiple sclerosis (dated by TCRdb to the late 2010s). Study-level background: The study examined how the T cell repertoire changed over the course of pregnancy in women with multiple sclerosis.

Preparation of the library involved the immunoSEQ multiplex PCR assay. TCRdb obtained this table from immuneACCESS and retained in-frame rearrangements with V and J assigned. These tables miss some clones; where compared with another copy, unresolved V genes account for less than half of the shortfall, and the remainder is unexplained. In this sample the table shows about 32,000 clones, about nine tenths of which occur a single time. The top ten clones comprise more than 0.7% of the sample. Sequencing was performed on CD4+ T cells from peripheral blood mononuclear cells, taken after pregnancy. The source is a female donor in good health, enrolled as a control in a pregnancy study. Recombination connected TRBV6-5 to TRBJ1-1; the D region possibly corresponds to TRBD1 (6 bases align). Here is the DNA: TGTGCCAGCAGTCCGAATCCGACAGGGAACACTGAAGCTTTCTTT. Its protein is CASSPNPTGNTEAFF.